Below are 21 T cell receptor beta chains sequenced from a single sample in a study of cytomegalovirus exposure and HLA in healthy donors. This PCR relied on a set of 60 Vbeta primers and 13 Jbeta primers. Using immunoSEQ multiplex PCR, the repertoire was profiled, and TCRdb retains in-frame clones only, with some absent. Of 99,000 or so clones listed, 60% to 80% are singletons. The sequenced sample was PBMCs. These receptors were obtained from a man aged 55 to 70 in good health and CMV-seropositive.

This chain joins TRBV7-7 and TRBJ2-1, with 7 bases identical to TRBD1. The germline V gene has CDR1 SSHAT and CDR2 FNYEAQ (reference sequence). The CDR3 has 14 amino acids. V trimming: 3 bases; J trimming: 6 bases; junction bases outside the gene matches: 5. The CDR3 protein is CASSLTGSGNEQFF. The CDR3 bases are TGTGCCAGCAGCTTGACAGGGTCCGGCAATGAGCAGTTCTTC.

The genes are TRBV18 and TRBJ1-4; tentatively, D is TRBD1 (6 bases). Trimming stripped 3 bases from V and 2 bases from J, with 10 bases between. The CDR3 consists of 15 residues. The germline gives CDR1 KGHSH, CDR2 LQKENI. The DNA of the CDR3 is TGTGCCAGCTCACCGAACAGGGCGACTAATGAAAAACTGTTTTTT. Protein: CASSPNRATNEKLFF.

This chain uses TRBV18 with TRBJ1-2; D call uncertain. This CDR3 has 14 amino acids. V lost 1 base to trimming and J lost 6 bases, with 12 bases between them. CDR1 is KGHSH and CDR2 is LQKENI in the germline V gene. The CDR3 protein is CASSPQVELDGYTF. The CDR3 DNA reads as TGTGCCAGCTCACCACAAGTAGAGTTGGATGGCTACACCTTC. Variable domain in full (rest from reference TRBV18 and TRBJ1-2): NAGVMQNPRHLVRRRGQEARLRCSPMKGHSHVYWYRQLPEEGLKFMVYLQKENIIDESGMPKERFSAEFPKEGPSILRIQQVVRGDSAAYFCASSPQVELDGYTFGSGTRLTVV.

This clone was observed a handful of times. This chain connects TRBV6-5 to TRBJ2-7, with TRBD1 identical over 8 bases. Trimming took 4 bases from V and 3 from J; bases not matched to a gene: 5. This CDR3 contains 14 residues. Germline CDR1 and CDR2: MNHEY and SVGAGI. The CDR3 DNA reads TGTGCCAGCAGTTTCCTCGGACAGGGCTACGAGCAGTACTTC. This translates into CASSFLGQGYEQYF.

This chain uses TRBV19 with TRBJ1-4, with 7 bases identical to TRBD1. The CDR3 length is 14 residues. In germline, CDR1 is LNHDA, CDR2 SQIVND (reference sequence). Germline trimming cut 4 bases from V and 8 bases from J; bases unmatched to any gene: 7. CDR3 nucleotides: TGTGCCAGTAGTAGACAGGGTTTGCAGGAAAAACTGTTTTTT. It encodes CASSRQGLQEKLFF.

This chain links TRBV18 with TRBJ2-3; 8 nucleotides line up with TRBD2. The germline CDR1 and CDR2 sequences are KGHSH and LQKENI. With 4 bases clipped from V and 6 bases from J, the junction kept 15 bases outside the gene matches. The CDR3 length is 17 residues. CDR3 sequence: CASSRTPSGGRRDTQYF. The CDR3 DNA sequence: TGTGCCAGCTCACGCACCCCCAGCGGGGGACGGAGGGATACGCAGTATTTT.

The chain combines TRBV19 with TRBJ1-2; 11 bases fit TRBD1. Germline V gene lookup returns CDR1 LNHDA and CDR2 SQIVND (reference sequence). The CDR3 loop spans 15 amino acids. J gave up 8 bases and V 7 bases, and 12 bases lay outside the gene matches. The CDR3 protein is CASTGSGTGGLGYTF. The CDR3 region has the DNA TGTGCCAGTACCGGATCCGGGACAGGGGGTCTAGGCTACACCTTC.

The chain carries TRBV6-4 and TRBJ2-3, with D possibly matching TRBD2 (5 bases). Trimming stripped 0 bases from V and 4 bases from J, with 11 bases between. From germline, CDR1 is MRHNA and CDR2 SNTAGT. CDR3 length: 15 residues. The CDR3 coding sequence is TGTGCCAGCAGTGACTCGAGTTCCGGGGCAGATACGCAGTATTTT. It is translated as CASSDSSSGADTQYF.

The rearrangement joins TRBV7-9 to TRBJ1-5; a weak D match, TRBD1 (6 bases). The CDR3 runs 14 residues. Germline CDR1 SEHNR, CDR2 FQNEAQ (reference sequence). V lost 8 bases and J lost 3, with 14 bases in between. This CDR3 is CASGEGEFNQPQHF. CDR3 DNA sequence: TGTGCCAGCGGGGAGGGGGAGTTCAATCAGCCCCAGCATTTT.

The chain employs TRBV19 and TRBJ2-5, with 12 bases identical to TRBD1. The J call is uncertain, as TRBJ2-7 better fits the DNA end. This CDR3 spans 19 amino acids. The germline V gene encodes CDR1 LNHDA and CDR2 SQIVND (reference sequence). The CDR3 nucleotides are TGTGCCAGTAGTATCACCGGGACAGGGGGCTTTCGTCGAACCTACGAGCAGTACTTC. Its translation: CASSITGTGGFRRTYEQYF.

The V gene is TRBV18, the J gene TRBJ2-7; TRBD1 matches at 8 bases. CDR1 is KGHSH and CDR2 is LQKENI in the germline V gene. This CDR3 spans 16 amino acids. V lost 2 bases and J lost 4; bases outside the gene matches: 10. CDR3 amino acids: CASSPSEVTGEYEQYF. The CDR3 DNA reads as TGTGCCAGCTCACCAAGTGAGGTGACAGGGGAATACGAGCAGTACTTC.

This rearrangement joins TRBV5-1 to TRBJ2-1, with D tentatively TRBD1 (5 bases). Trimming shortened V by 7 bases and J by 4 bases, and 12 bases separated the two germline ends. The CDR3 consists of 13 residues. Germline values: CDR1 SGHRS, CDR2 YFSETQ. For the CDR3, the DNA is TGCGCCAGCTATTCAGGGTCTTACAATGAGCAGTTCTTC. Amino acids: CASYSGSYNEQFF.

The V gene is TRBV9, the J gene TRBJ2-2; 10 bases fit TRBD2. This CDR3 comprises 16 residues. Per the germline V gene, CDR1 is SGDLS and CDR2 is YYNGEE. J was trimmed by 0 bases and V by 4 bases; bases with no gene match: 3. CDR3 loop: CASSTLAGANTGELFF. The CDR3 region has the DNA TGTGCCAGCAGCACCCTAGCGGGAGCGAACACCGGGGAGCTGTTTTTT.

This rearrangement joins TRBV5-4 to TRBJ1-3, with no clear D. Germline assignment: CDR1 SGHNT and CDR2 YYREEE (reference sequence). V shed 0 bases and J shed 0 bases, with 7 bases lying between them. This CDR3 is 15 amino acids long. The CDR3 loop reads CASSLDSDSGNTIYF. In DNA, the CDR3 is TGTGCCAGCAGCTTGGATTCAGACTCTGGAAACACCATATATTTT.

Only a few counts were recorded for this clone. CDR3: CASSELQDYEQYF. The CDR3 bases are TGTGCCAGCAGTGAACTACAGGACTACGAGCAGTACTTC. The J gene is TRBJ2-7, the V gene TRBV6-1; TRBD1 is a possible D gene (5 bases). Germline V CDR1 and CDR2: MNHNS, SASEGT. The CDR3 length is 13 residues. V lost 2 bases and J lost 3, with 8 bases in between.

The gene calls are TRBV19 and TRBJ2-5, with a tentative D call TRBD1 (5 bases). The CDR3 length is 15 residues. The germline gives CDR1 LNHDA, CDR2 SQIVND (reference sequence). Trimming took off 4 bases at V and 1 base at J, with 13 bases between the two ends. CDR3 region: CASSTNSGFQETQYF. The CDR3, as DNA: TGTGCCAGTAGTACCAACTCAGGGTTCCAAGAGACCCAGTACTTC.

As for this clone: At the DNA level, this CDR3 is encoded by other sequences in the same sample as well. This sequence joins TRBV20-1 and TRBJ1-2; D uncertain. The CDR3 has 11 amino acids. Trimming stripped 6 bases from V and 9 bases from J, with 14 bases between. Germline CDR1 is DFQATT and CDR2 is SNEGSKA (reference sequence). The CDR3 spells CSAHRGLSYTF. The CDR3 region has the DNA TGCAGTGCCCACCGGGGTCTGAGCTACACCTTC.

The chain carries TRBV7-9 and TRBJ2-7, with TRBD1 identical over 12 bases. The CDR3 totals 14 residues. Per the germline V gene, CDR1 is SEHNR and CDR2 is FQNEAQ (reference sequence). Losses at the gene ends were 3 bases for V and 6 bases for J; bases not matched to a gene: 3. In nucleotides, the CDR3 is TGTGCCAGCAGCTTGGGGACAGGGGGCGGCGAGCAGTACTTC. Translating it yields CASSLGTGGGEQYF. The full variable domain, completed using reference TRBV7-9 and TRBJ2-7, is DTGVSQNPRHKITKRGQNVTFRCDPISEHNRLYWYRQTLGQGPEFLTYFQNEAQLEKSRLLSDRFSAERPKGSFSTLEIQRTEQGDSAMYLCASSLGTGGGEQYFGPGTRLTVT.

The chain recombines TRBV2 with TRBJ1-1; 7 nucleotides agree with TRBD1. Trimming at V came to 6 bases and at J to 5 bases, leaving 9 bases not matched to a gene. CDR3 length: 14 amino acids. Germline V gives CDR1 SNHLY, CDR2 FYNNEI. The CDR3 DNA is TGTGCCAGCAGCCTACAGGGGTTGGAAACTGAAGCTTTCTTT. It translates to CASSLQGLETEAFF.

CDR3 loop: CASSLNGELNSPLHF. For the CDR3, the DNA is TGTGCCAGCAGCTTAAACGGGGAATTGAATTCACCCCTCCACTTT. This sequence joins TRBV7-8 and TRBJ1-6; D ambiguous. V was clipped by 2 bases and J by 7 bases, with 12 bases between them. This CDR3 has 15 amino acids. Germline CDR1 is SGHVS and CDR2 is FQNEAQ.

The chain links TRBV2 to TRBJ2-3, with 11 positions matching TRBD2. From germline, CDR1 is SNHLY and CDR2 FYNNEI. The junction had 7 bases not matched to a gene; V was cut back by 1 base and J by 4 bases. This CDR3 has 17 residues. CDR3 sequence (DNA): TGTGCCAGCAGTGAAGTACGGGGACTAGCGGCCCCAGATACGCAGTATTTT. Protein: CASSEVRGLAAPDTQYF.